The entry below gives a single T cell receptor (beta chain) sequence along with its context. Its antigen remains unidentified. CDR1 and CDR2 from the germline V gene are SGHNT and YYREEE (reference sequence). After removal of 9 bases from V and 11 bases from J, the junction contained 10 bases not matched to a gene. The CDR3 is 12 residues long. The sample belongs to a study of cytomegalovirus exposure and HLA in healthy donors. In the study overall: The same platform as the 500 to 700 first-cohort repertoires was used for the roughly 130 validation repertoires, a later analysis reported.

Findings and caveats of the study: According to the study, 150 to 200 TCR beta chains were cytomegalovirus-associated. In vitro confirmation showed a few CMV-associated chains to be CMV antigen specific.

Libraries were prepared by immunoSEQ multiplex PCR; TCRdb keeps only in-frame clonotypes and omits some of them. Of approximately 100,000 clones listed, 88% are singletons. Donors came from a validation cohort of 95 to 150 subjects, distinct from the first 666-subject cohort. This clonotype was sampled from a woman younger than 35 in good health and CMV-seronegative. What was sequenced was PBMCs. This sequence joins TRBV5-4 and TRBJ1-1; the match to TRBD1 covers 10 bases. The CDR3 loop reads CATNLRTGGAFF. The CDR3 nucleotides read TGTGCCACTAACTTGAGGACAGGGGGGGCTTTCTTT.